A single sample gave rise to the 21 T cell receptor beta chains below, sequenced in a study of blood T cell repertoires in COVID-19 (dated by TCRdb to 2018 to 2021). Libraries were built with the immunoSEQ multiplex PCR assay. The table was pulled from immuneACCESS by TCRdb, which kept in-frame rearrangements only. Such tables lose some clones; where checked, under half of the loss comes from unresolved V genes, and the rest has no known cause. In all, the sample holds 250,000 to 350,000 clones, and roughly 89% of those were seen once. The ten largest make up around 1.7% of the sample. The sample taken for sequencing was PBMCs or T cells enriched from blood (not recorded which). These receptors were collected from a woman aged 18-29 years with acute COVID-19.

V gene TRBV10-3 combines with J gene TRBJ1-2; the match to TRBD1 covers 10 bases. Germline CDR1 reads ENHRY; CDR2 reads SYGVKD. V was pared by 5 bases and J by 4 bases, with 7 bases of the junction left unmatched. The CDR3 loop spans 15 amino acids. The CDR3 is CAISNRDRGFYGYTF. The CDR3, as DNA: TGTGCCATCAGTAACCGGGACAGGGGATTCTATGGCTACACCTTC.

V gene TRBV13 combines with J gene TRBJ2-3, with TRBD2 matching over 8 bases. CDR3 length equals 15 residues. Trimming took 4 bases from V and 2 from J; bases not matched to a gene: 5. Germline V gene data show CDR1 as PRHDT and CDR2 as FYEKMQ (reference sequence). The CDR3 DNA follows: TGTGCCAGCAGCTCAGCGGGAGAATTCACAGATACGCAGTATTTT. Its translation: CASSSAGEFTDTQYF.

This chain links TRBV18 with TRBJ1-1, with D possibly being TRBD1 (5 bases). CDR3 size: 15 residues. Trimming left V 3 bases short and J 5 bases short, with 16 bases between. Germline V lookup: CDR1 KGHSH, CDR2 LQKENI. Here the CDR3 reads CASSPGTQGWTEAFF. CDR3 in DNA: TGTGCCAGCTCACCCGGTACTCAGGGATGGACTGAAGCTTTCTTT.

CDR3 bases: TGCGCCAGCAGCCCGGGAGGCGGACAAGAGACCCAGTACTTC. It translates to CASSPGGGQETQYF. The chain uses TRBV5-1 and TRBJ2-5; 7 positions match TRBD2. CDR3 length equals 14 residues. V shed 4 bases and J 2 bases; nucleotides not matched to a gene: 5. Per the germline V gene, CDR1 is SGHRS and CDR2 is YFSETQ.

The chain recombines TRBV24-1 with TRBJ1-5; D gene uncertain. The V end was cut by 9 bases, the J end by 3 bases, with 11 bases between. CDR1 is KGHDR and CDR2 is SFDVKD in the germline V gene. The CDR3 runs to 13 residues. For the CDR3, the DNA is TGTGCCACCCAACGACAATACAATCAGCCCCAGCATTTT. This codes for CATQRQYNQPQHF.

The chain links TRBV10-2 to TRBJ2-2, with TRBD2 matching over 10 bases. V gave up 3 bases and J gave up 4 bases; unmatched junction bases: 5. CDR1 is WSHSY, CDR2 SAAADI, per germline. The CDR3 totals 16 residues. CDR3 coding DNA: TGCGCCAGCAGTGAAGGTCTAGCGGGAGTCACCGGGGAGCTGTTTTTT. Its translation: CASSEGLAGVTGELFF.

J is TRBJ1-4 and V is TRBV7-9; 7 positions match TRBD1. Germline trimming cut 3 bases from V and 4 bases from J; bases unmatched to any gene: 2. Germline values: CDR1 SEHNR, CDR2 FQNEAQ (reference sequence). The CDR3 contains 14 residues. CDR3 sequence: CASSFRQGNEKLFF. CDR3 nucleotide sequence: TGTGCCAGCAGCTTTCGACAGGGTAATGAAAAACTGTTTTTT. Complete variable domain (other parts from reference TRBV7-9 and TRBJ1-4): DTGVSQNPRHKITKRGQNVTFRCDPISEHNRLYWYRQTLGQGPEFLTYFQNEAQLEKSRLLSDRFSAERPKGSFSTLEIQRTEQGDSAMYLCASSFRQGNEKLFFGSGTQLSVL.

To note about this clone: Other nucleotide sequences from this sample produce the same CDR3. This CDR3 reads CASSVQGITDTQYF. CDR3 nucleotide sequence: TGTGCCAGCAGCGTACAGGGTATCACAGATACGCAGTATTTT. The chain joins TRBV9 to TRBJ2-3; D is possibly TRBD1 (5 bases). The CDR3 extends over 14 amino acids. The germline CDR1 and CDR2 sequences are SGDLS and YYNGEE. V gave up 1 base and J gave up 2 bases, with 8 bases separating them.

The genes are TRBV7-3 and TRBJ1-1, with a weak D call TRBD1 (5 bases). CDR3 length: 13 residues. V lost 3 bases and J 5 bases, leaving 10 bases between the germline ends. CDR1 SGHTA and CDR2 FQGTGA come from the germline V gene. The CDR3 reads CASSFQGGTEAFF. The DNA of the CDR3 is TGTGCCAGCAGCTTTCAGGGAGGTACTGAAGCTTTCTTT. Combining the CDR3 with reference TRBV7-3 and TRBJ1-1 gives the whole variable domain GAGVSQTPSNKVTEKGKYVELRCDPISGHTALYWYRQSLGQGPEFLIYFQGTGAADDSGLPNDRFFAVRPEGSVSTLKIQRTERGDSAVYLCASSFQGGTEAFFGQGTRLTVV.

The V call is TRBV3-1 (or the pseudogene TRBV3-2), the J call TRBJ1-4; no definite D call. CDR1 and CDR2 (germline): LGHDT, YNNKEL (reference sequence). Trimming removed 1 base at V and 0 bases at J, with 9 bases between. This CDR3 is 16 amino acids long. Here the CDR3 reads CASSQVASATNEKLFF. CDR3 bases: TGTGCCAGCAGCCAAGTTGCCAGCGCAACTAATGAAAAACTGTTTTTT.

The chain joins TRBV5-1 to TRBJ2-3; D is undetermined. Germline loops: CDR1 SGHRS, CDR2 YFSETQ. The V end was cut by 4 bases, the J end by 2 bases, with 5 bases between. This CDR3 comprises 12 residues. This CDR3 reads CASSPNTDTQYF. In DNA form, the CDR3 reads TGCGCCAGCAGCCCAAACACAGATACGCAGTATTTT.

CDR3 sequence (DNA): TGTGCCACCAGCAGAGGTGGGGGGGGAAATGAAAAACTGTTTTTT. This codes for CATSRGGGGNEKLFF. V is TRBV15 and J is TRBJ1-4; TRBD1 is a possible D gene (5 bases). The CDR3 sequence is 15 residues long. The germline V and J ends were trimmed by 1 base and 5 bases, with 11 bases remaining between them. Germline CDR1 reads LNHNV; CDR2 reads YYDKDF (reference sequence).

The chain is built from TRBV24-1 and TRBJ2-5, with D perhaps TRBD2 (7 bases). CDR3 length: 15 residues. Between the trimmed V and J ends, which lost 10 bases and 0 bases, there was a span of 17 bases. The germline gives CDR1 KGHDR, CDR2 SFDVKD. CDR3 in amino acids: CATEGGREHQETQYF. The CDR3 bases are TGTGCCACGGAAGGGGGGCGGGAGCACCAAGAGACCCAGTACTTC.

The genes are TRBV7-2 and TRBJ2-2, with D possibly matching TRBD2 (5 bases). The germline V gene encodes CDR1 SGHTA and CDR2 FQGNSA. V was trimmed by 5 bases and J by 3 bases, leaving 10 bases between them. The CDR3 consists of 14 residues. The CDR3 region has the DNA TGTGCCAGCAGCCTCACCGGGGACACCGGGGAGCTGTTTTTT. Encoded protein: CASSLTGDTGELFF. The variable domain in full, completed from reference TRBV7-2 and TRBJ2-2, reads GAGVSQSPSNKVTEKGKDVELRCDPISGHTALYWYRQSLGQGLEFLIYFQGNSAPDKSGLPSDRFSAERTGGSVSTLTIQRTQQEDSAVYLCASSLTGDTGELFFGEGSRLTVL.

This clone was recorded once. This chain's CDR3 is CASSPSVQGTGKLFF. The CDR3 nucleotides read TGTGCCAGCTCACCCTCCGTACAGGGGACTGGTAAACTGTTTTTT. This chain connects TRBV18 to TRBJ1-4; 7 nucleotides agree with TRBD1. J lost 11 bases, V lost 3 bases, and 12 bases had no gene match. Per germline, CDR1 KGHSH and CDR2 LQKENI. The CDR3 is made up of 15 amino acids.

The CDR3 nucleotides read TGTGCCAGCAGCTTACTGGCGGGAGGGTCAGATACGCAGTATTTT. This codes for CASSLLAGGSDTQYF. The chain combines TRBV7-3 with TRBJ2-3, with 9 bases fitting TRBD2. Germline-derived CDR1 and CDR2 are SGHTA and FQGTGA. The CDR3 sequence is 15 residues long. After removal of 2 bases from V and 4 bases from J, the junction contained 4 bases not matched to a gene.

The genes are TRBV7-2 and TRBJ1-1, with TRBD1 matching over 7 bases. Germline V gives CDR1 SGHTA, CDR2 FQGNSA. CDR3 length equals 15 residues. After removal of 3 bases from V and 1 base from J, the junction contained 5 bases not matched to a gene. Here the CDR3 DNA reads TGTGCCAGCAGCTTCAGACAGGGAGGGAACACTGAAGCTTTCTTT. As protein: CASSFRQGGNTEAFF.

The chain joins TRBV20-1 to TRBJ1-1, with 9 bases lining up with TRBD1. With 0 bases clipped from V and 10 bases from J, the junction kept 0 bases outside the gene matches. The CDR3 extends over 11 amino acids. CDR1 and CDR2 from the germline V gene are DFQATT and SNEGSKA (reference sequence). The chain's CDR3 is CSARETGGAFF. The DNA of the CDR3 is TGCAGTGCTAGAGAGACAGGGGGAGCTTTCTTT.

The chain couples TRBV21-1 to TRBJ1-4; TRBD1 is the table's D call, not checked against the DNA. TRBV21-1 is tagged as a pseudogene. This CDR3 is 13 amino acids long. CDR3 amino acids: CASSDSKIQKLFF. DNA of the CDR3: TGTGCCAGCAGTGACAGCAAAATACAAAAACTGTTTTTT.

This CDR3 reads CASSPPVSTEAFF. For the CDR3, the DNA is TGTGCCAGCAGCCCGCCCGTCAGCACTGAAGCTTTCTTT. The V and J genes are TRBV5-6 and TRBJ1-1; D not resolved. V was pared by 4 bases and J by 4 bases, with 11 bases between. CDR1 is SGHDT, CDR2 YYEEEE, per germline. The CDR3 has 13 residues.

This chain uses TRBV7-9 with TRBJ2-7; TRBD1 agrees at 7 bases. Trimming took 4 bases from V and 6 from J; bases not matched to a gene: 9. Germline CDR1 and CDR2: SEHNR and FQNEAQ (reference sequence). The CDR3 has 14 residues. For the CDR3, the DNA is TGTGCCAGCAGCTATTCGACAGGGACCGGCGAGCAGTACTTC. This gives the protein CASSYSTGTGEQYF.